This TCR beta chain is from a study of a mutant IDH1 vaccine in newly diagnosed glioma. Study in general: Beforehand, treatment had been radiotherapy, temozolomide, or both; the majority received both.

Clones were read by immunoSEQ multiplex PCR, and TCRdb kept only the in-frame ones, dropping some. The top ten hold approximately 0.8% of the sample, which has around 94,000 clones, under 90% seen once. In regard to this clone: Its antigen remains unknown.

Time point in this sample: week 47, end of study. Doses of 300 ug of mutant IDH1 20-mer peptide were given with topical imiquimod. All eight of the vaccinations patients received fell in weeks 1, 3, 5, 7, 11, 15, 19 and 23. The specimen comprised PBMCs, sampled from a glioma patient whose treatment included an IDH1 peptide vaccine. The source is a woman in her 50s with glioma.

CDR3 sequence reads: CASSAYDSQREAFF. The DNA of the CDR3 is TGTGCCAGCAGTGCATACGACAGTCAACGTGAAGCTTTCTTT. This chain joins TRBV25-1 and TRBJ1-1; a possible D gene is TRBD1 (5 bases). CDR3 size: 14 residues. V was shortened by 4 bases and J by 7 bases, with 16 bases between the two germline ends. Germline V gene sequence: CDR1 MGHDK, CDR2 SYGVNS.